This passage covers 31 T cell receptor beta chains from one sample sequenced in a study of cytomegalovirus exposure and HLA in healthy donors. 60 Vbeta and 13 Jbeta primers were used in PCR. Profiling relied on immunoSEQ multiplex PCR, and the TCRdb table lists in-frame clones only, not all of them. Of tens of thousands of clones in the sample, approximately 70% are singletons; the top ten hold 4% to 5%. Specimen: PBMCs. These receptors originate from a man aged 60 to 75 in good health and CMV-seropositive.

This clone has only a few counts. This rearrangement joins TRBV7-8 to TRBJ1-5, with D possibly TRBD1 on 5 matching bases. The CDR3 totals 14 residues. Germline V CDR1 and CDR2: SGHVS, FQNEAQ. Trimming removed 5 bases from V and 1 base from J, with 9 bases in between. This CDR3 reads CASSPGFSNQPQHF. CDR3 DNA: TGTGCCAGCAGCCCAGGGTTCAGCAATCAGCCCCAGCATTTT. Drawing the rest from reference TRBV7-8 and TRBJ1-5, the complete variable domain is GAGVSQSPRYKVAKRGQDVALRCDPISGHVSLFWYQQALGQGPEFLTYFQNEAQLDKSGLPSDRFFAERPEGSVSTLKIQRTQQEDSAVYLCASSPGFSNQPQHFGDGTRLSIL.

This rearrangement joins TRBV5-1 to TRBJ1-4; a weak D match, TRBD1 (6 bases). CDR3 length equals 15 residues. V was shortened by 2 bases and J by 4 bases, with 12 bases between the two germline ends. Germline V lookup: CDR1 SGHRS, CDR2 YFSETQ. The CDR3 DNA reads TGCGCCAGCAGCTTCCGACAGGCTAATAATGAAAAACTGTTTTTT. It encodes CASSFRQANNEKLFF.

Remarks on this clone: Germline and junction disagree at one end, which may indicate a read error. In nucleotides, the CDR3 is TGTTCCAGCAGCTCCGGGACTAGCGGGTTCCACACAGATACGCAGTATTTT. Translating it yields CSSSSGTSGFHTDTQYF. The chain employs TRBV7-9 and TRBJ2-3; 12 nucleotides line up with TRBD2. The CDR3 totals 17 residues. Germline lookup yields CDR1 SEHNR and CDR2 FQNEAQ (reference sequence).

This clone appeared once. The J gene is TRBJ1-4, the V gene TRBV15, with TRBD1 matching 7 bases. With V trimmed by 0 bases and J by 6 bases, 1 base remained unmatched. This CDR3 has 14 amino acids. The V gene's germline CDR1 is LNHNV and CDR2 YYDKDF (reference sequence). The CDR3 sequence: CATSRDRGYEKLFF. The DNA for the CDR3 is TGTGCCACCAGCAGAGACAGGGGGTATGAAAAACTGTTTTTT. Looking up the rest from reference TRBV15 and TRBJ1-4 gives the full variable domain: DAMVIQNPRYQVTQFGKPVTLSCSQTLNHNVMYWYQQKSSQAPKLLFHYYDKDFNNEADTPDNFQSRRPNTSFCFLDIRSPGLGDTAMYLCATSRDRGYEKLFFGSGTQLSVL.

Here the CDR3 reads CASRTTGIYEQYF. The DNA for the CDR3 is TGTGCCAGCAGAACGACAGGGATCTACGAGCAGTACTTC. V gene TRBV6-1 combines with J gene TRBJ2-7; 7 bases match TRBD1. The junction had 5 bases not matched to a gene; V was cut back by 6 bases and J by 3 bases. The CDR3 is made up of 13 amino acids. Germline CDR1 reads MNHNS; CDR2 reads SASEGT.

J is TRBJ2-7 and V is TRBV4-3; 7 bases align to TRBD1. Germline values: CDR1 LGHNA, CDR2 YSLEER. The CDR3 spans 22 residues. After removal of 0 bases from V and 4 bases from J, the junction contained 27 bases not matched to a gene. CDR3 bases: TGCGCCAGCAGCCAAGATATGGGTTATGGGGACAGCCAGTTAACCGACCGATACGAGCAGTACTTC. It is translated as CASSQDMGYGDSQLTDRYEQYF.

V is TRBV7-3 and J is TRBJ2-3; TRBD2 aligns across 13 bases. The CDR3 runs to 15 residues. The J segment lost 6 bases and the V segment lost 5 bases, leaving 5 bases of the junction unmatched. Germline-derived CDR1 and CDR2 are SGHTA and FQGTGA. CDR3 residues: CASSRTSGRQDTQYF. The CDR3 region has the DNA TGTGCCAGCAGCCGGACTAGCGGGAGACAGGATACGCAGTATTTT.

This clone was detected a few times. The rearrangement links TRBV6-6 to TRBJ1-1; D possibly corresponds to TRBD1 (5 bases). Trimming removed 6 bases at V and 2 bases at J, with 7 bases between. The CDR3 length is 12 residues. Germline lookup yields CDR1 MNHNY and CDR2 SVGAGI (reference sequence). The CDR3 protein is CASSGGNTEAFF. CDR3 nucleotide sequence: TGTGCCAGCAGCGGGGGAAACACTGAAGCTTTCTTT.

This clone has only one observation. The V call is TRBV18, the J call TRBJ2-2; 7 bases agree with TRBD1. Germline lookup yields CDR1 KGHSH and CDR2 LQKENI. The CDR3 has 15 residues. Trimming removed 4 bases from V and 5 bases from J; junction bases left unmatched: 7. The CDR3 protein is CASSLGQVTTGELFF. The CDR3 coding sequence is TGTGCCAGCTCACTCGGACAGGTGACGACCGGGGAGCTGTTTTTT.

The chain carries TRBV11-2 and TRBJ2-1, with TRBD2 as a possible D gene (7 bases). Germline CDR1 SGHAT, CDR2 FQNNGV. The V end lost 8 bases, the J end lost 0 bases, and 20 bases lay between the germline ends. The CDR3 loop spans 17 amino acids. DNA for the CDR3: TGTGCCAGCCACGCGGGCGGGGGCTTAAGCTCCTACAATGAGCAGTTCTTC. Its translation is CASHAGGGLSSYNEQFF.

This chain connects TRBV15 to TRBJ2-5; 7 nucleotides agree with TRBD1. The CDR3 is made up of 14 amino acids. Trimming at V came to 3 bases and at J to 5 bases, leaving 6 bases not matched to a gene. CDR1 and CDR2 from the germline V gene are LNHNV and YYDKDF (reference sequence). The CDR3 loop reads CATSSGGRGETQYF. The CDR3, as DNA: TGTGCCACCAGCAGTGGTGGCAGGGGGGAGACCCAGTACTTC.

This sequence joins TRBV10-2 and TRBJ2-1, with 12 bases that match TRBD2. CDR1 and CDR2 from the germline V gene are WSHSY and SAAADI. V gave up 3 bases and J gave up 10 bases; unmatched junction bases: 22. The length of the CDR3 is 20 residues. CDR3 DNA: TGCGCCAGCAGTGATTGGACTAGCGGGAAAGGTGTAGGAGGGGGTAGAGAGCAGTTCTTC. Its translation is CASSDWTSGKGVGGGREQFF.

The chain has TRBV10-1 and TRBJ2-7, with TRBD1 matching over 9 bases. Germline lookup yields CDR1 WNHNN and CDR2 SYGVQD (reference sequence). The CDR3 is made up of 14 amino acids. The V gene end was trimmed by 4 bases and the J gene end by 3 bases; junction bases not matched to a gene: 4. The CDR3 reads CASSVRDRVYEQYF. The CDR3 DNA reads TGCGCCAGCAGTGTCCGGGACAGGGTCTACGAGCAGTACTTC.

V usage is TRBV5-1 and J usage is TRBJ2-2; 10 nucleotides agree with TRBD1. Germline assignment: CDR1 SGHRS and CDR2 YFSETQ. There are 16 residues in the CDR3. V trimming: 5 bases; J trimming: 2 bases; junction bases outside the gene matches: 6. The CDR3 nucleotides read TGCGCCAGCAGGGAGTCGACAGGGGGCAACACCGGGGAGCTGTTTTTT. The encoded protein is CASRESTGGNTGELFF. Based on the CDR3 plus reference TRBV5-1 and TRBJ2-2, the full variable domain is KAGVTQTPRYLIKTRGQQVTLSCSPISGHRSVSWYQQTPGQGLQFLFEYFSETQRNKGNFPGRFSGRQFSNSRSEMNVSTLELGDSALYLCASRESTGGNTGELFFGEGSRLTVL.

The rearrangement links TRBV30 to TRBJ1-2; D unclear. The V end was cut by 5 bases, the J end by 4 bases, with 14 bases between. The CDR3 is 13 residues long. The germline V gene has CDR1 GTSNPN and CDR2 SVGIG (reference sequence). The CDR3: CAWAYRNGYGYTF. DNA of the CDR3: TGTGCCTGGGCCTACAGAAACGGCTATGGCTACACCTTC.

V and J are TRBV5-1 and TRBJ2-1; 8 bases line up with TRBD2. This CDR3 is built from 17 residues. Germline V gives CDR1 SGHRS, CDR2 YFSETQ. With 0 bases clipped from V and 10 bases from J, the junction kept 15 bases outside the gene matches. DNA for the CDR3: TGCGCCAGCAGCTTGGCCCGAGGGCTAGCGGGCGCAGGCGAGCAGTTCTTC. It codes for CASSLARGLAGAGEQFF.

The chain recombines TRBV7-9 with TRBJ1-1, with 9 bases fitting TRBD1. The V gene's germline CDR1 is SEHNR and CDR2 FQNEAQ (reference sequence). This CDR3 spans 16 amino acids. The junction had 8 bases not matched to a gene; V was cut back by 6 bases and J by 0 bases. The CDR3 DNA follows: TGTGCCAGCAGAACCTCTGGGACAGGGATGAACACTGAAGCTTTCTTT. This gives the protein CASRTSGTGMNTEAFF.

This sequence joins TRBV10-3 and TRBJ1-5, with TRBD1 as a possible D gene (5 bases). Germline V gives CDR1 ENHRY, CDR2 SYGVKD. Trimming pared 0 bases from V and 6 bases from J, leaving 12 bases between. The CDR3 length is 15 residues. The CDR3 loop is CAISESGGGFQPQHF. The CDR3 DNA is TGTGCCATCAGTGAGTCCGGGGGGGGGTTTCAGCCCCAGCATTTT.

The gene calls are TRBV19 and TRBJ2-7, with 7 bases identical to TRBD2. This CDR3 spans 15 amino acids. The germline V gene encodes CDR1 LNHDA and CDR2 SQIVND (reference sequence). The V and J ends lost 1 base and 3 bases, in that order; junction bases with no gene match: 6. The CDR3 DNA reads as TGTGCCAGTAGTATAGCTGCGGGAGCTGGCTACGAGCAGTACTTC. This sequence encodes CASSIAAGAGYEQYF.

The gene calls are TRBV6-1 and TRBJ2-5, with 9 bases matching TRBD1. This CDR3 is built from 15 residues. Germline CDR1 is MNHNS and CDR2 is SASEGT. Trimming cost V 4 bases and J 6 bases; bases outside gene matches: 9. CDR3 residues: CASSVGVTGGQTQYF. In DNA, the CDR3 is TGTGCCAGCAGTGTGGGGGTAACAGGGGGCCAGACCCAGTACTTC.

This chain connects TRBV15 to TRBJ2-6; D not certain. Germline V gene sequence: CDR1 LNHNV, CDR2 YYDKDF (reference sequence). The CDR3 sequence is 16 residues long. The V and J ends lost 3 bases and 5 bases respectively, with 14 bases between them. The DNA for the CDR3 is TGTGCCACCAGCAGCATTCCGGGTCCTAGGGCCAACGTCCTGACTTTC. Translated, it gives CATSSIPGPRANVLTF.

CDR3 protein: CASSPSGRRYGNTIYF. DNA of the CDR3: TGTGCCAGCAGCCCCTCAGGGCGGAGATATGGAAACACCATATATTTT. The V gene is TRBV7-8, the J gene TRBJ1-3, with D perhaps TRBD1 (5 bases). Germline lookup yields CDR1 SGHVS and CDR2 FQNEAQ. V lost 5 bases and J lost 3, with 17 bases in between. CDR3 length: 16 residues.

J is TRBJ1-5 and V is TRBV30; 7 bases align to TRBD1. From germline, CDR1 is GTSNPN and CDR2 SVGIG (reference sequence). The CDR3 spans 13 residues. The ends lost 0 bases at V and 10 bases at J; junction bases unmatched: 6. CDR3 protein: CAWSVGGHKPQHF. CDR3 in DNA: TGTGCCTGGAGTGTAGGGGGCCATAAACCCCAGCATTTT.

This clone was detected only once. CDR3 sequence: CASSQVVQGSNEKLFF. CDR3 bases: TGCGCCAGCAGCCAAGTCGTCCAGGGATCTAATGAAAAACTGTTTTTT. The genes are TRBV4-3 and TRBJ1-4; D perhaps matches TRBD1 (5 bases). The germline V and J ends were trimmed by 1 base and 3 bases, with 12 bases remaining between them. Germline CDR1 reads LGHNA; CDR2 reads YSLEER. The CDR3 extends over 16 amino acids.

The chain has TRBV11-2 and TRBJ2-5; D is possibly TRBD2 (6 bases). This CDR3 comprises 16 residues. V shed 5 bases and J shed 4 bases, with 20 bases lying between them. From germline, CDR1 is SGHAT and CDR2 FQNNGV. CDR3 region: CASSPRGTGVGETQYF. For the CDR3, the DNA is TGTGCCAGCAGCCCGCGGGGCACGGGAGTGGGAGAGACCCAGTACTTC. The variable domain in full, with the rest retrieved from reference TRBV11-2 and TRBJ2-5, is EAGVAQSPRYKIIEKRQSVAFWCNPISGHATLYWYQQILGQGPKLLIQFQNNGVVDDSQLPKDRFSAERLKGVDSTLKIQPAKLEDSAVYLCASSPRGTGVGETQYFGPGTRLLVL.

The gene calls are TRBV4-2 and TRBJ2-7, with TRBD2 identical over 11 bases. The CDR3 totals 15 residues. Per the germline V gene, CDR1 is LGHNA and CDR2 is YNFKEQ. The trim removed 4 bases at V and 3 bases at J, leaving 5 bases unmatched. This CDR3 is CASSRVAGGNYEQYF. Written as DNA, the CDR3 is TGTGCCAGCAGCCGCGTAGCGGGAGGGAACTACGAGCAGTACTTC.

Remarks on this clone: The same CDR3 is also encoded by other DNA sequences in this sample. This chain joins TRBV30 and TRBJ1-1; D possibly corresponds to TRBD1 (6 bases). The CDR3 is 13 amino acids. Deletions cut 1 base from V and 5 bases from J, with 11 bases between. From germline, CDR1 is GTSNPN and CDR2 SVGIG (reference sequence). CDR3 DNA: TGTGCCTGGAGTGCTCAGGGGAATACTGAAGCTTTCTTT. As protein: CAWSAQGNTEAFF.

V gene TRBV6-5 combines with J gene TRBJ2-5; 9 nucleotides line up with TRBD2. Germline loops: CDR1 MNHEY, CDR2 SVGAGI. V shed 7 bases and J 4 bases; nucleotides not matched to a gene: 4. CDR3 length: 13 residues. DNA of the CDR3: TGTGCCAGCAATAGCGGGGGTGCAGAGACCCAGTACTTC. Translation gives CASNSGGAETQYF.

This chain joins TRBV7-8 and TRBJ2-5; TRBD1 aligns across 7 bases. CDR1 and CDR2 (germline): SGHVS, FQNEAQ. Unmatched junction bases numbered 10, after V lost 5 bases and J lost 7 bases. The CDR3 spans 14 residues. The CDR3 region has the DNA TGTGCCAGCAGCCCGAGACAGGGTGAAGGGACCCAGTACTTC. Its translation is CASSPRQGEGTQYF.

The chain uses TRBV6-6 and TRBJ1-2, with TRBD1 matching 7 bases. CDR1 and CDR2 (germline): MNHNY, SVGAGI (reference sequence). With V trimmed by 4 bases and J by 6 bases, 14 bases remained unmatched. The CDR3 covers 16 residues. CDR3 DNA sequence: TGTGCCAGCAGTTTTTCGCGGACAGGAACCTTGGATGGCTACACCTTC. Residues: CASSFSRTGTLDGYTF.

The chain combines TRBV5-5 with TRBJ2-7; 10 positions agree with TRBD1. The CDR3 consists of 14 residues. Trimming took 5 bases from V and 4 from J; bases not matched to a gene: 6. Germline lookup yields CDR1 SGHKS and CDR2 YYEKEE (reference sequence). The CDR3 reads CASRGQGFRYEQYF. Written as DNA, the CDR3 is TGTGCCAGCAGGGGACAGGGGTTTCGGTACGAGCAGTACTTC.